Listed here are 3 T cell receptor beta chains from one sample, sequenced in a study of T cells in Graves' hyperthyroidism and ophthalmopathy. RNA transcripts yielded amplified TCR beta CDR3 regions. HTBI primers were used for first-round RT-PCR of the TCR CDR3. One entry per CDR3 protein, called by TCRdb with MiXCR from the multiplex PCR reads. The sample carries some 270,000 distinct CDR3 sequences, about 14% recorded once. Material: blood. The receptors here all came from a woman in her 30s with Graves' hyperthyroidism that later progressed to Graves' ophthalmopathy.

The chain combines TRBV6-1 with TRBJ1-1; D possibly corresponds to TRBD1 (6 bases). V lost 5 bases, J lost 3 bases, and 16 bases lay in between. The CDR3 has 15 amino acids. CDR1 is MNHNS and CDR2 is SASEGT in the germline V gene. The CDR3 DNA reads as TGTGCCAGCAGTAGGAAACAGGGAGTGCACACTGAAGCTTTCTTT. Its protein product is CASSRKQGVHTEAFF.

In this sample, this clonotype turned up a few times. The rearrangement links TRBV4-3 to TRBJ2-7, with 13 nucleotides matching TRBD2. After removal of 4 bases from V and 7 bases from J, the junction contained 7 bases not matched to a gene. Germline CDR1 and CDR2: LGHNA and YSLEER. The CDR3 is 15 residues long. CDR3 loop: CASSPGLAGEWEQYF. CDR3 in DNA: TGCGCCAGCAGCCCCGGACTAGCGGGAGAATGGGAGCAGTACTTC.

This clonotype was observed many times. CDR3 coding DNA: TGCAGCGTGGTCCCTAGGACAGGGCTCTATGAGCAGTTCTTC. As protein: CSVVPRTGLYEQFF. The J gene is TRBJ2-1, the V gene TRBV29-1; 8 bases map to TRBD1. Looked up from germline, CDR1 is SQVTM and CDR2 is ANQGSEA. CDR3 length: 14 residues. V dropped 6 bases and J dropped 8; count of bases not matched to a gene: 12.